These 16 T cell receptor beta chains were sequenced from one sample in a study of cytomegalovirus exposure and HLA in healthy donors. Primers for the PCR totalled 60 Vbeta and 13 Jbeta. TCRdb's copy holds only in-frame clones and misses some; the assay was immunoSEQ multiplex PCR. The sample holds some 150,000 clones, roughly 82% seen once. Sequencing was performed on PBMCs. The receptors originated from a man aged 50 to 60 in good health and CMV-seropositive.

This sequence joins TRBV2 and TRBJ1-5; no clear D gene. The V end lost 8 bases, the J end lost 3 bases, and 11 bases lay between the germline ends. From germline, CDR1 is SNHLY and CDR2 FYNNEI. The CDR3 is 13 residues long. The CDR3 reads CASAGDTNQPQHF. The CDR3 nucleotides read TGTGCCAGCGCCGGAGATACCAATCAGCCCCAGCATTTT.

The rearrangement joins TRBV29-1 to TRBJ2-7, with 7 bases matching TRBD1. The CDR3 runs to 13 residues. Germline CDR1 and CDR2: SQVTM and ANQGSEA. The junction had 4 bases not matched to a gene; V was cut back by 5 bases and J by 0 bases. CDR3 DNA: TGCAGCGTTAGGACAGGTGACTCCTACGAGCAGTACTTC. Protein sequence: CSVRTGDSYEQYF.

This chain uses TRBV7-4 with TRBJ2-7, with D possibly being TRBD1 (5 bases). The CDR3 is 12 residues long. Germline CDR1 is SGHVT and CDR2 is SQSDAQ. Trimming left V 5 bases short and J 0 bases short, with 5 bases between. The DNA for the CDR3 is TGTGCCAGCAGCGACAGCTCCTACGAGCAGTACTTC. Protein product: CASSDSSYEQYF.

The chain joins TRBV7-6 to TRBJ1-2, with 11 bases aligning to TRBD1. This CDR3 spans 15 amino acids. V was pared by 5 bases and J by 3 bases, with 5 bases of the junction left unmatched. The germline V gene encodes CDR1 SGHVS and CDR2 FNYEAQ. CDR3 in DNA: TGTGCCAGCAGCACGGGACAGGGGGTTTACTATGGCTACACCTTC. Translation gives CASSTGQGVYYGYTF.

The chain joins TRBV6-6 to TRBJ2-7; no clear D. The germline CDR1 and CDR2 sequences are MNHNY and SVGAGI (reference sequence). The CDR3 has 12 residues. The ends were cut back, 5 bases at V and 3 bases at J, with 8 bases in the middle. The CDR3 protein is CASSPPHYEQYF. As DNA, the CDR3 is TGTGCCAGCAGTCCCCCCCACTACGAGCAGTACTTC.

The V gene is TRBV5-1, the J gene TRBJ2-1; D is ambiguous. CDR1 SGHRS and CDR2 YFSETQ come from the germline V gene. Trimming stripped 0 bases from V and 5 bases from J, with 12 bases between. This CDR3 has 15 residues. The CDR3, as DNA: TGCGCCAGCAGCTTGGTTCGAACCTATGACAATGAGCAGTTCTTC. The encoded protein is CASSLVRTYDNEQFF.

The chain links TRBV21-1 to TRBJ1-1; the table's D call, TRBD1, was not checked against the DNA. TRBV21-1 is reported as a pseudogene. CDR3 length: 16 residues. The CDR3 coding sequence is TGTGCCAGCAGCCCTCCGGGACAGTCCACGAACACTGAAGCTTTCTTT. Translated, it gives CASSPPGQSTNTEAFF.

This chain connects TRBV19 to TRBJ2-7; weak D call: TRBD2 (6 bases). The CDR3 is made up of 15 amino acids. The V gene's germline CDR1 is LNHDA and CDR2 SQIVND (reference sequence). V gave up 4 bases and J gave up 9 bases, with 22 bases separating them. CDR3 loop: CASSTSSSGGYGQYF. The DNA of the CDR3 is TGTGCCAGTAGTACCTCTTCCTCCGGGGGATATGGGCAGTACTTC.

V usage is TRBV6-7 and J usage is TRBJ2-5; D may be TRBD2 (6 bases). TRBV6-7 is an open reading frame, and its role is uncertain. The CDR3 sequence is 14 residues long. V lost 0 bases and J lost 7, with 12 bases in between. In DNA, the CDR3 is TGTGCCAGCAGTTACTCGAGGGACTCCCGGACCCAGTACTTC. Protein sequence: CASSYSRDSRTQYF.

The J gene is TRBJ1-2, the V gene TRBV5-1, with D possibly TRBD1 on 5 matching bases. This CDR3 has 14 amino acids. Trimming removed 0 bases from V and 4 bases from J, with 10 bases in between. Germline V gives CDR1 SGHRS, CDR2 YFSETQ. The CDR3: CASSLGVGVYGYTF. The CDR3 bases are TGCGCCAGCAGCTTGGGTGTAGGGGTCTATGGCTACACCTTC.

The V gene is TRBV5-1, the J gene TRBJ2-3; TRBD1 agrees at 8 bases. Unmatched junction bases numbered 8, after V lost 2 bases and J lost 6 bases. This CDR3 contains 15 residues. The V gene's germline CDR1 is SGHRS and CDR2 YFSETQ. CDR3 amino acids: CASSFSQGAGDTQYF. DNA for the CDR3: TGCGCCAGCAGCTTCAGTCAGGGGGCAGGGGATACGCAGTATTTT. The full variable domain, with the rest looked up from reference TRBV5-1 and TRBJ2-3, is KAGVTQTPRYLIKTRGQQVTLSCSPISGHRSVSWYQQTPGQGLQFLFEYFSETQRNKGNFPGRFSGRQFSNSRSEMNVSTLELGDSALYLCASSFSQGAGDTQYFGPGTRLTVL.

The gene calls are TRBV5-5 and TRBJ1-1; D is undetermined. The CDR3 runs to 15 residues. Germline V lookup: CDR1 SGHKS, CDR2 YYEKEE (reference sequence). V lost 0 bases, J lost 4 bases, and 13 bases lay in between. The CDR3: CASSLGLNGVTEAFF. The CDR3, as DNA: TGTGCCAGCAGCTTGGGACTCAACGGGGTCACTGAAGCTTTCTTT.

The table lists this clone with a few counts. This chain uses TRBV28 with TRBJ1-5, with D perhaps matching TRBD1 (6 bases). With 5 bases removed from V and 3 bases from J, the gap between germline ends came to 14 bases. The CDR3 totals 15 residues. Germline CDR1 MDHEN, CDR2 SYDVKM. CDR3 sequence reads: CASSPRGASNQPQHF. The CDR3 nucleotides are TGTGCCAGCAGTCCACGGGGGGCGTCCAATCAGCCCCAGCATTTT. Together with reference TRBV28 and TRBJ1-5, the CDR3 gives the full variable domain: DVKVTQSSRYLVKRTGEKVFLECVQDMDHENMFWYRQDPGLGLRLIYFSYDVKMKEKGDIPEGYSVSREKKERFSLILESASTNQTSMYLCASSPRGASNQPQHFGDGTRLSIL.

The chain joins TRBV9 to TRBJ2-3; a possible D gene is TRBD2 (6 bases). Trimming cost V 3 bases and J 5 bases, with 16 bases left between them. Germline loops: CDR1 SGDLS, CDR2 YYNGEE. This CDR3 has 15 residues. CDR3 sequence (DNA): TGTGCCAGCAGCGATTATACTGGCGGGGAAGATACGCAGTATTTT. Amino acids: CASSDYTGGEDTQYF.

The table lists this clone with a few counts. This rearrangement joins TRBV11-2 to TRBJ2-5, with 8 bases that match TRBD1. Trimming at V came to 5 bases and at J to 1 base, leaving 12 bases not matched to a gene. CDR1 is SGHAT and CDR2 is FQNNGV in the germline V gene. The CDR3 is 17 amino acids. The CDR3, as DNA: TGTGCCAGCAGCGAAATAGGGACAGGAGTCGCCCAAGAGACCCAGTACTTC. Protein: CASSEIGTGVAQETQYF.

The chain couples TRBV9 to TRBJ2-1; 11 bases are a match to TRBD1. CDR3 length: 16 amino acids. Germline CDR1 SGDLS, CDR2 YYNGEE. V lost 0 bases to trimming and J lost 12 bases; unmatched junction nucleotides: 11. The CDR3 DNA sequence: TGTGCCAGCAGCGTAGGGACAGGGGGCGCCGGGGCCGGGCAGTTCTTC. Protein product: CASSVGTGGAGAGQFF.